This is a list of T cell receptor beta chains from one sample in a study of shared clonotypes between healthy human individuals. Clones were read by immunoSEQ multiplex PCR, and TCRdb kept only the in-frame ones, dropping some. This sample has 450,000 to 500,000 clones, with over 75% found just once. The material sequenced was PBMCs. The receptor set was obtained from a woman aged 40 to 50 in good health. Some clones in this sample may be carry-over from other donors' samples. The CDR3 runs from the conserved cysteine through the conserved F or W. Each record gives: D gene, clone size, J gene, V gene, CDR3 DNA, CDR3 protein. The D gene is left open where the match is weak. Not every row has a clone size; where given, it reads once, few, many or a size class.

TRBD1 | NA | TRBJ2-7 | TRBV15 | TGTGCCACCAGCAGAGACAGGGGGAAAACCTACGAGCAGTACTTC | CATSRDRGKTYEQYF
TRBD1 | NA | TRBJ1-1 | TRBV10-3 | TGTGCCATCAGTGATTGGACAGGGAAAAAGGCCGAAGCTTTCTTT | CAISDWTGKKAEAFF
NA | NA | TRBJ2-7 | TRBV2 | TGTGCCAGCACTCCCGGCCGGGGACTCGAGATCTACGAGCAGTACTTC | CASTPGRGLEIYEQYF
NA | NA | TRBJ1-2 | TRBV28 | TGTGCCAGCAGTTTGATCCAAGCTAACTATGGCTACACCTTC | CASSLIQANYGYTF
TRBD2 | once | TRBJ2-7 | TRBV7-2 | TGTGCCAGCAGCAAGGGACTAGCGGGATCTAACGAGCAGTACTTC | CASSKGLAGSNEQYF
TRBD2 | NA | TRBJ2-7 | TRBV11-2 | TGTGCCAGCGGACTAGCGGGGACGCGGTACGAGCAGTACTTC | CASGLAGTRYEQYF
NA | NA | TRBJ1-1 | TRBV28 | TGTGCCAGCAGTTTGGGGCCGGGGGAGAACACTGAAGCTTTCTTT | CASSLGPGENTEAFF
NA | NA | TRBJ2-2 | TRBV5-1 | TGCGCCAGCAGCCCGGAGATGAACGGGGAGCTGTTTTTT | CASSPEMNGELFF
TRBD2 | NA | TRBJ2-1 | TRBV4-2 | TGTGCCAGCAGCCACCCCCTGAGGGGCGGGAGCTCCTACAATGAGCAGTTCTTC | CASSHPLRGGSSYNEQFF
NA | NA | TRBJ2-2 | TRBV19 | TGTGCCAGTAGTATTTGGGCTGGCGAACGCACCGGGGAGCTGTTTTTT | CASSIWAGERTGELFF
TRBD2 | few | TRBJ2-3 | TRBV5-1 | TGCGCCAGCAGCTTGCTCCCCAGCAGCGGGAGTGGCACAGATACGCAGTATTTT | CASSLLPSSGSGTDTQYF
NA | few | TRBJ2-3 | TRBV2 | TGTGCCAGCTCTGGGTACACAGATACGCAGTATTTT | CASSGYTDTQYF
TRBD2 | NA | TRBJ2-2 | TRBV2 | TGTGCCAGCAGTGCCAGCGGGAGGGTAGGCGGGGAGCTGTTTTTT | CASSASGRVGGELFF
NA | NA | TRBJ1-2 | TRBV4-1 | TGCGCCAGCAGCCAGACACAGGGACCTGTGGATGGCTACACCTTC | CASSQTQGPVDGYTF
NA | NA | TRBJ1-5 | TRBV28 | TGTGCCAGCAGTTTTCTATGGGGCAATCAGCCCCAGCATTTT | CASSFLWGNQPQHF
NA | NA | TRBJ2-7 | TRBV4-2 | TGTGCCAGCAGCCAAGCCCTTCGGACCACCATGGGGGAGCAGTACTTC | CASSQALRTTMGEQYF
NA | NA | TRBJ1-4 | TRBV2 | TGTGCCAGCCTCTTTTTGGGGACCTTGTATGAAAAACTGTTTTTT | CASLFLGTLYEKLFF
TRBD2 | NA | TRBJ2-1 | TRBV7-2 | TGTGCCAGCAGCTTAGCGCCAGCGGGAGGCCACAATGAGCAGTTCTTC | CASSLAPAGGHNEQFF
NA | NA | TRBJ2-7 | TRBV15 | TGTGCCACCAGCAGCCCCGGGACCCCTCACGAGCAGTACTTC | CATSSPGTPHEQYF
NA | NA | TRBJ1-2 | TRBV7-2 | TGTGCCAGCAGCTTACGAGGGACCCCAACAGATGGCTACACCTTC | CASSLRGTPTDGYTF
NA | NA | TRBJ1-1 | TRBV19 | TGTGCCAGTAGTCGGGACATTGATACTGAAGCTTTCTTT | CASSRDIDTEAFF
NA | NA | TRBJ1-5 | TRBV28 | TGTGCCAGCAGTTTATTCAGGTACTATAGCAATCAGCCCCAGCATTTT | CASSLFRYYSNQPQHF
TRBD1 | NA | TRBJ2-7 | TRBV29-1 | TGCAGCGTTGCCGCCGGGACAGTCCGCTACGAGCAGTACTTC | CSVAAGTVRYEQYF
TRBD1 | NA | TRBJ1-2 | TRBV28 | TGTGCCAGCAGTTTAGTATTAAGGACAGGGCCCTATGGCTACACCTTC | CASSLVLRTGPYGYTF
TRBD1 | few | TRBJ2-7 | TRBV7-9 | TGTGCCAGCAGCTGGACGCGGGACAGGGTGGGCGAGCAGTACTTC | CASSWTRDRVGEQYF
NA | NA | TRBJ1-1 | TRBV7-3 | TGTGCCAGCAGCTTATGGGCCCCGACAGAGGGGGACACTGAAGCTTTCTTT | CASSLWAPTEGDTEAFF
NA | once | TRBJ1-1 | TRBV5-4 | TGTGCCAGCAGCGCCTGGGGCCTGAACACTGAAGCTTTCTTT | CASSAWGLNTEAFF
NA | few | TRBJ2-7 | TRBV18 | TGTGCCAGCTCCTCCGAGCGTTCCTACGAGCAGTACTTC | CASSSERSYEQYF
NA | NA | TRBJ2-7 | TRBV28 | TGTGCCAGCAGTCCAACAGGGATCGTGGGCGAGCAGTACTTC | CASSPTGIVGEQYF
NA | NA | TRBJ1-1 | TRBV2 | TGTGCCAGCAGTGACTTGGGGAACACTGAAGCTTTCTTT | CASSDLGNTEAFF
NA | NA | TRBJ2-7 | TRBV7-2 | TGTGCCAGCAGCTTATCCTCGGGAGACTTGGGCGAGCAGTACTTC | CASSLSSGDLGEQYF
NA | once | TRBJ1-2 | TRBV2 | TGTGCCAGCGGAGTCCGGGAAAACTATGGCTACACCTTC | CASGVRENYGYTF
NA | few | TRBJ2-5 | TRBV19 | TGTGCCAGTAGTATATCGGCCAGGGGAGAGACCCAGTACTTC | CASSISARGETQYF
NA | NA | TRBJ2-3 | TRBV7-8 | TGTGCCAGCAGCGAGAGAAGGGATACGCAGTATTTT | CASSERRDTQYF
NA | NA | TRBJ1-1 | TRBV2 | TGTGCCAGCACCCGAACCGGCAGCCTCGGTGAAGCTTTCTTT | CASTRTGSLGEAFF
NA | NA | TRBJ2-2 | TRBV28 | TGTGCCAGCAGTTCCCCTCAGGGAGCCGGGGAGCTGTTTTTT | CASSSPQGAGELFF
TRBD1 | once | TRBJ1-4 | TRBV6-5 | TGTGCCAGCAGTTACCTACAGACAGGGGGTCCGCGGAAACTGTTTTTT | CASSYLQTGGPRKLFF
TRBD1 | NA | TRBJ2-1 | TRBV7-9 | TGTGCCAGCAGCACGTGGACAGGGGCCTACAATGAGCAGTTCTTC | CASSTWTGAYNEQFF
NA | few | TRBJ1-2 | TRBV5-1 | TGCGCCAGCAGCTTGGCCACCTCTTATGGCTACACCTTC | CASSLATSYGYTF
NA | once | TRBJ2-7 | TRBV10-2 | TGCGCCAGCAGTGAATACCTAGCCGAGCAGTACTTC | CASSEYLAEQYF
TRBD2 | once | TRBJ2-2 | TRBV15 | TGTGCCACCAGCAGAGATCTTAGGACTAGCAATTCAGGGGAGCTGTTTTTT | CATSRDLRTSNSGELFF
NA | NA | TRBJ1-1 | TRBV30 | TGTGCCTGGAGTGGGGGAGGGGCTGAAGCTTTCTTT | CAWSGGGAEAFF
NA | NA | TRBJ1-2 | TRBV2 | TGTGCCAGCAAAAAACAGGGCGGGGGCTACACCTTC | CASKKQGGGYTF
NA | NA | TRBJ1-1 | TRBV30 | TGTGCCGGGGGGCGGGGAATGAACACTGAAGCTTTCTTT | CAGGRGMNTEAFF
TRBD2 | NA | TRBJ2-7 | TRBV30 | TGTGCCTGTCAAGACTACGGCGGGGGAGGGCACGAGCAGTACTTC | CACQDYGGGGHEQYF
TRBD2 | NA | TRBJ2-5 | TRBV2 | TGTGCCAGCAGTAGGGGACTAGCGGGAGATATCGGTCCAGAGACCCAGTACTTC | CASSRGLAGDIGPETQYF